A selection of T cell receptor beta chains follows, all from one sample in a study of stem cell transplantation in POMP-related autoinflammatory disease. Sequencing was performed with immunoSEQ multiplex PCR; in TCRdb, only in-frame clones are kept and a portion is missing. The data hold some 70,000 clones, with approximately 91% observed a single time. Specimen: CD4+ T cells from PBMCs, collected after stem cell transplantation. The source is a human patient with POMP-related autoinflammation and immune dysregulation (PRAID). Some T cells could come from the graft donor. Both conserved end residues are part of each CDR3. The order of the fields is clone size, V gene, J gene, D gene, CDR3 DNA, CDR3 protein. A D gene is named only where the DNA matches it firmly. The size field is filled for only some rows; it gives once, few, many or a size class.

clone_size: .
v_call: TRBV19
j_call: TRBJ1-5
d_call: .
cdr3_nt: TGTGCCAGTAGAGACAGGTACCCGCAATCGGCCCAGCATTTT
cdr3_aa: CASRDRYPQSAQHF

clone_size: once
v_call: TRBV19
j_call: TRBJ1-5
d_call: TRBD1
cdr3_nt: TGTGCCAGTAGTATAGATCGCGACAGGGGACAGTATAGCAATCAGCCCCAGCATTTT
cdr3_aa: CASSIDRDRGQYSNQPQHF

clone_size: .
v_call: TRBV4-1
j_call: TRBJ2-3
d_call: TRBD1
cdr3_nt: TGCGCCAGCAGCCAAGATTCTAGGGGGCGCACCACAGATACGCAGTATTTT
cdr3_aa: CASSQDSRGRTTDTQYF

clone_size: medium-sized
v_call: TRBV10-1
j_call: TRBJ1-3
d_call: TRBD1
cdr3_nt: TGCGCCAGCAGTGGGGACAGGAGATTCTCTGGAAACACCATATATTTT
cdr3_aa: CASSGDRRFSGNTIYF

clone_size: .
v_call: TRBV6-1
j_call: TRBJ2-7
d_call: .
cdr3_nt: TGTGCCAGCAGTGAAGCTTACGGGAGACCTTACGAGCAGTACTTC
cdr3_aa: CASSEAYGRPYEQYF

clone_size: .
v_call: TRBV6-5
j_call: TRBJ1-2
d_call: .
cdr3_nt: TGTGCCGGGACCGCGGGAACTTTATATGGCTACACCTTC
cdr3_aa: CAGTAGTLYGYTF

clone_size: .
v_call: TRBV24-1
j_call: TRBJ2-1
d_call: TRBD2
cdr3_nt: TGTGCCACCAGTGATTTAGGGGCTAGCGGGGGGATCCATGAGCAGTTCTTC
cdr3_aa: CATSDLGASGGIHEQFF

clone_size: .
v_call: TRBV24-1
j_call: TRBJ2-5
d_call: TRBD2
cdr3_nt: TGTGCCACCAGCCTAAGAGGACTAGCGACAGAGACCCAGTACTTC
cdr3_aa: CATSLRGLATETQYF

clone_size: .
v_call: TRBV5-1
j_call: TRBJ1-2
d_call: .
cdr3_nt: TGCGCCAGCAGCGGGGGAAACTACGGCTACACCTTC
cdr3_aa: CASSGGNYGYTF

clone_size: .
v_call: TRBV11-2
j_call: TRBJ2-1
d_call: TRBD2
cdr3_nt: TGTGCCAGCAGCTTAGCTAGCGGGAGGGCCAAGGACAATGAGCAGTTCTTC
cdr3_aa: CASSLASGRAKDNEQFF

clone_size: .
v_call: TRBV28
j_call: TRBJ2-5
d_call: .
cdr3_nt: TGTGCCACAACAAGGCGGGGAGAGACCCAGTACTTC
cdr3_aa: CATTRRGETQYF

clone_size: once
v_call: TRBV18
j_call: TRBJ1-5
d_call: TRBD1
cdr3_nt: TGTGCCAGCTCATCCCGGACAGGGGGTCAGCCCCAGCATTTT
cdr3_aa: CASSSRTGGQPQHF

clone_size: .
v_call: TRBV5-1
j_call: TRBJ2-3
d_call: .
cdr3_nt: TGCGCCAGCAGCTCCTCTAGCACAGATACGCAGTATTTT
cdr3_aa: CASSSSSTDTQYF

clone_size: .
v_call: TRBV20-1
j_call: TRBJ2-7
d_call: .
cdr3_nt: TGCAGTGCCAACGAGCAGTACTTC
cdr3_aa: CSANEQYF

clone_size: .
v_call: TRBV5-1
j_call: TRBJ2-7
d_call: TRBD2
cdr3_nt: TGCGCCAGCAGCCTAGCTAGCGGGATGGACGAGCAGTACTTC
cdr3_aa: CASSLASGMDEQYF

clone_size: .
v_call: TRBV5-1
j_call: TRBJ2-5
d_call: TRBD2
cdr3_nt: TGCGCCAGCAGCTTGGCCGGGGACTATATTTGGGAGACCCAGTACTTC
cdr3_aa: CASSLAGDYIWETQYF

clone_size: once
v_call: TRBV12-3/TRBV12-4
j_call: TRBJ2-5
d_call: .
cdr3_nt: TGTGCCAGCGGACGTAAGCAAGAGACCCAGTACTTC
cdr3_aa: CASGRKQETQYF

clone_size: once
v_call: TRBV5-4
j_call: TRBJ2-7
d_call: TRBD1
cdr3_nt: TGTGCCAGCAGCTTGGTCCCTGGACAGGGGGCTGAGCAGTACTTC
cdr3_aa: CASSLVPGQGAEQYF

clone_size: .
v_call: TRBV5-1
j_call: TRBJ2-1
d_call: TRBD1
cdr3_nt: TGCGCCAGCAGCTTGGCGGCCAGGGGGTACAATGAGCAGTTCTTC
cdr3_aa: CASSLAARGYNEQFF

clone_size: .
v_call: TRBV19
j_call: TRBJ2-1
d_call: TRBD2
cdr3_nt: TGTGCCAGTAGATCAGCGGGAGGCCCTCTCTACAATGAGCAGTTCTTC
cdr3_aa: CASRSAGGPLYNEQFF